This passage covers 19 T cell receptor beta chains from one sample sequenced in a study of shared clonotypes between healthy human individuals. Here immunoSEQ multiplex PCR was the method, and the copy in TCRdb shows in-frame clones only, minus some. The sample carries about 610,000 clones, approximately 96% recorded once. CD45RO-negative, CCR7-selected cells formed the naive CD8 fraction, which excluded terminally differentiated effector memory CD45RA+ cells. Specimen: naive CD8+ T cells sorted from blood. The origin of the receptors is a woman aged 25 to 39 in good health.

The genes are TRBV12-2 and TRBJ2-5; the table's D call TRBD1 went unverified against the DNA. TRBJ2-7 explains the end of the DNA better; the J call may be wrong. TRBV12-2 is described as a pseudogene. The CDR3 is 16 residues long. CDR3 coding DNA: TGTGCAAGTCGCTCAAAGGCATACAGTAGGATCGGCGAGCAGTACTTC. This translates into CASRSKAYSRIGEQYF.

For this clone: In the same sample, other DNA sequences code for this CDR3. The J gene is TRBJ2-7, the V gene TRBV5-6; D is undetermined. Germline CDR1 reads SGHDT; CDR2 reads YYEEEE. This CDR3 contains 13 residues. Trimming pared 2 bases from V and 1 base from J, leaving 7 bases between. The CDR3 coding sequence is TGTGCCAGCAGCTTAAGGGATTCCTACGAGCAGTACTTC. Translated, it gives CASSLRDSYEQYF.

The J gene is TRBJ1-3, the V gene TRBV11-3; D unresolved. V lost 2 bases to trimming and J lost 4 bases, with 6 bases between them. The germline V gene has CDR1 SGHNT and CDR2 YENEEA. This CDR3 is 13 amino acids long. The CDR3 reads CASSLSVGNTIYF. Written as DNA, the CDR3 is TGTGCCAGCAGCTTATCAGTCGGAAACACCATATATTTT. The variable domain in full, completed from reference TRBV11-3 and TRBJ1-3, reads EAGVVQSPRYKIIEKKQPVAFWCNPISGHNTLYWYLQNLGQGPELLIRYENEEAVDDSQLPKDRFSAERLKGVDSTLKIQPAELGDSAVYLCASSLSVGNTIYFGEGSWLTVV.

The gene calls are TRBV4-1 and TRBJ1-2, with D unresolved. The CDR3 has 15 amino acids. The germline V gene has CDR1 MGHRA and CDR2 YSYEKL. V shed 4 bases and J shed 2 bases, with 14 bases lying between them. CDR3 coding DNA: TGCGCCAGCAGCCCCCCAAGACACGACAACTATGGCTACACCTTC. Its protein is CASSPPRHDNYGYTF.

Worth noting for this clone: The sample carries other DNA sequences with the same CDR3. The J gene is TRBJ1-5, the V gene TRBV27; the match to TRBD1 covers 8 bases. The CDR3 sequence is 14 residues long. Germline CDR1 reads MNHEY; CDR2 reads SMNVEV (reference sequence). The junction had 6 bases not matched to a gene; V was cut back by 5 bases and J by 6 bases. In DNA form, the CDR3 reads TGTGCCAGCAGTCCAGGACAGGGAGGTCAGCCCCAGCATTTT. Amino acids: CASSPGQGGQPQHF.

The rearrangement links TRBV4-1 to TRBJ2-7; D is ambiguous. V was shortened by 1 base and J by 2 bases, with 6 bases between the two germline ends. The CDR3 consists of 13 residues. From germline, CDR1 is MGHRA and CDR2 YSYEKL. In DNA, the CDR3 is TGCGCCAGCAGCCAAGGGGTCCCCTACGAGCAGTACTTC. Protein sequence: CASSQGVPYEQYF.

CDR3 sequence (DNA): TGTGCCAGCAGCGTAGTGGGCAGAAGCTCCTACAATGAGCAGTTCTTC. Amino acids: CASSVVGRSSYNEQFF. The chain combines TRBV9 with TRBJ2-1; no reliable D call. CDR1 and CDR2 (germline): SGDLS, YYNGEE. Trimming removed 0 bases at V and 0 bases at J, with 10 bases between. The CDR3 covers 16 residues.

This clone turned up a few times. This chain links TRBV7-2 with TRBJ2-5; 10 bases align to TRBD2. With 1 base clipped from V and 5 bases from J, the junction kept 7 bases outside the gene matches. Germline-derived CDR1 and CDR2 are SGHTA and FQGNSA. This CDR3 is built from 16 residues. Written as DNA, the CDR3 is TGTGCCAGCAGCTTAGACAGGACTAGCGGAGGGGAGACCCAGTACTTC. Its translation is CASSLDRTSGGETQYF.

This chain uses TRBV28 with TRBJ2-1, with D possibly matching TRBD2 (6 bases). The germline gives CDR1 MDHEN, CDR2 SYDVKM. Trimming shortened V by 9 bases and J by 0 bases, and 12 bases separated the two germline ends. The CDR3 is 14 residues long. The CDR3 loop is CASNVADSYNEQFF. CDR3 sequence (DNA): TGTGCCAGTAATGTAGCGGACTCCTACAATGAGCAGTTCTTC.

This rearrangement joins TRBV28 to TRBJ1-4; 7 bases are shared with TRBD1. Germline assignment: CDR1 MDHEN and CDR2 SYDVKM. The CDR3 extends over 13 amino acids. The V segment lost 6 bases and the J segment 4 bases; nucleotides outside the gene matches: 2. The CDR3 DNA reads TGTGCCAGCAGAGGGGGCATTAATGAAAAACTGTTTTTT. This translates into CASRGGINEKLFF.

CDR3 bases: TGTGCCAGCAGCTTACAGGGACTAATCTCTGGAAACACCATATATTTT. Translating gives CASSLQGLISGNTIYF. This chain links TRBV5-6 with TRBJ1-3, with a weak D call TRBD1 (6 bases). This CDR3 spans 16 amino acids. Trimming stripped 2 bases from V and 0 bases from J, with 12 bases between. Germline loops: CDR1 SGHDT, CDR2 YYEEEE.

This clone was seen a few times. The rearrangement joins TRBV9 to TRBJ1-1, with D tentatively TRBD1 (5 bases). Trimming took 5 bases from V and 3 from J, leaving 11 bases between them. Germline loops: CDR1 SGDLS, CDR2 YYNGEE. The CDR3 is 13 residues long. CDR3 protein: CASRQLGDTEAFF. DNA of the CDR3: TGTGCCAGCAGACAACTAGGGGACACTGAAGCTTTCTTT.

V is TRBV27 and J is TRBJ2-2; the D gene is possibly TRBD1 (6 bases). Germline lookup yields CDR1 MNHEY and CDR2 SMNVEV (reference sequence). The V end was cut by 5 bases, the J end by 6 bases, with 13 bases between. The CDR3 is 14 residues long. The chain's CDR3 is CASSTQGIAGELFF. The CDR3 nucleotides are TGTGCCAGCAGTACACAGGGTATCGCCGGGGAGCTGTTTTTT.

The rearrangement joins TRBV28 to TRBJ2-7; D gene unclear. Germline loops: CDR1 MDHEN, CDR2 SYDVKM. V lost 1 base and J 2 bases, leaving 9 bases between the germline ends. The CDR3 extends over 14 amino acids. The CDR3 bases are TGTGCCAGCAGTTTATTGGGTAAAACCTACGAGCAGTACTTC. It encodes CASSLLGKTYEQYF. The entire variable domain, with the rest obtained from reference TRBV28 and TRBJ2-7, is as follows: DVKVTQSSRYLVKRTGEKVFLECVQDMDHENMFWYRQDPGLGLRLIYFSYDVKMKEKGDIPEGYSVSREKKERFSLILESASTNQTSMYLCASSLLGKTYEQYFGPGTRLTVT.

The rearrangement links TRBV11-2 to TRBJ2-5; no definite D call. Germline lookup yields CDR1 SGHAT and CDR2 FQNNGV. Deletions cut 2 bases from V and 5 bases from J, with 6 bases between. The CDR3 is made up of 12 amino acids. The CDR3 loop is CASSLFRETQYF. As DNA, the CDR3 is TGTGCCAGCAGCTTATTTAGGGAGACCCAGTACTTC.

This chain links TRBV5-1 with TRBJ1-5; weak D call: TRBD1 (5 bases). The CDR3 is 15 amino acids. V lost 2 bases, J lost 0 bases, and 9 bases lay in between. CDR1 is SGHRS, CDR2 YFSETQ, per germline. The CDR3 loop reads CASSFGGGSNQPQHF. The CDR3 coding sequence is TGCGCCAGCAGCTTTGGGGGAGGTAGCAATCAGCCCCAGCATTTT.

This sequence joins TRBV7-9 and TRBJ2-5, with 8 bases fitting TRBD2. TRBJ2-7 matches the DNA end more closely, so the J call is doubtful. Germline V gene data show CDR1 as SEHNR and CDR2 as FQNEAQ (reference sequence). The CDR3 has 14 residues. This CDR3 is CAISGTVGSYEQYF. CDR3 in DNA: TGTGCCATTAGCGGGACGGTTGGTTCTTACGAGCAGTACTTC.

The CDR3 sequence is CASSGVNGYEQYF. CDR3 DNA sequence: TGTGCCAGCAGTGGTGTAAACGGGTACGAGCAGTACTTC. This sequence joins TRBV19 and TRBJ2-7; D not resolved. V was shortened by 9 bases and J by 4 bases, with 16 bases between the two germline ends. This CDR3 comprises 13 residues. CDR1 is LNHDA and CDR2 is SQIVND in the germline V gene (reference sequence).

The chain has TRBV2 and TRBJ2-1; tentatively, D is TRBD2 (6 bases). There are 13 residues in the CDR3. V was pared by 7 bases and J by 7 bases, with 14 bases between. The germline gives CDR1 SNHLY, CDR2 FYNNEI. The CDR3 loop reads CASIERLVNEQFF. CDR3 nucleotide sequence: TGTGCCAGCATCGAAAGACTAGTTAATGAGCAGTTCTTC.